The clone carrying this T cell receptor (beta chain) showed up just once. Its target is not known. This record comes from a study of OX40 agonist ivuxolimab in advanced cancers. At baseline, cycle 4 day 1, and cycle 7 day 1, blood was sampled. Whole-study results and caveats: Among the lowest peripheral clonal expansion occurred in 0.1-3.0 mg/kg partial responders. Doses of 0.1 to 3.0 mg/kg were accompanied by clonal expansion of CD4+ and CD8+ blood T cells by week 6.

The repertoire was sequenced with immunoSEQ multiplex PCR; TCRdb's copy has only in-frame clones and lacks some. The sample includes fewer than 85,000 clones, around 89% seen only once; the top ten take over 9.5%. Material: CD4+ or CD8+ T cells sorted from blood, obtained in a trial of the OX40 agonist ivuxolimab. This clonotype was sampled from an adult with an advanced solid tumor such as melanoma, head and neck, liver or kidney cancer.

CDR3 region: CASSDSNTGELFF. The CDR3 DNA is TGTGCCAGCAGCGACAGCAACACCGGGGAGCTGTTTTTT. The chain employs TRBV7-9 and TRBJ2-2; tentative D call: TRBD1 (5 bases). CDR1 is SEHNR and CDR2 is FQNEAQ in the germline V gene (reference sequence). The CDR3 runs 13 residues. The germline V and J ends were trimmed by 5 bases and 2 bases, with 6 bases remaining between them.